The 22 T cell receptor beta chains reported below all come from one sample, sequenced in a study of T-cell reconstitution after alpha-beta-depleted transplantation in children. Preparing the TCRbeta library involved the use of unique molecular identifiers. One entry per CDR3 protein results from TCRdb running MiXCR on the PCR reads. The repertoire holds 350,000 to 500,000 distinct CDR3 sequences, with 43% as singletons. Sequenced here: PBMCs, sampled before TCRalphabeta/CD19-depleted stem cell transplant. The source of these receptors is a girl aged 2 to 9 with aplastic anemia, due to receive a stem cell transplant.

The gene calls are TRBV4-2 and TRBJ2-7, with 8 bases that match TRBD2. The V and J ends lost 1 base and 3 bases, in that order; junction bases with no gene match: 8. Per germline, CDR1 LGHNA and CDR2 YNFKEQ. The CDR3 is 16 residues long. CDR3 region: CASSQVSGGDHYEQYF. CDR3 DNA sequence: TGTGCCAGCAGCCAAGTATCCGGGGGGGATCACTACGAGCAGTACTTC.

V usage is TRBV5-5 and J usage is TRBJ2-2; D unclear. CDR3 size: 12 residues. Trimming removed 6 bases at V and 7 bases at J, with 10 bases between. Germline V lookup: CDR1 SGHKS, CDR2 YYEKEE (reference sequence). The CDR3 DNA reads TGTGCCAGCACCTATCCAAGCGGGGAGCTGTTTTTT. Translating it yields CASTYPSGELFF. The whole variable domain, filled in from reference TRBV5-5 and TRBJ2-2, reads DAGVTQSPTHLIKTRGQQVTLRCSPISGHKSVSWYQQVLGQGPQFIFQYYEKEERGRGNFPDRFSARQFPNYSSELNVNALLLGDSALYLCASTYPSGELFFGEGSRLTVL.

The chain has TRBV12-3 or TRBV12-4 and TRBJ1-1; D possibly corresponds to TRBD1 (5 bases). The ends were cut back, 10 bases at V and 5 bases at J, with 14 bases in the middle. This CDR3 has 12 residues. The DNA for the CDR3 is TGTGCCAACCCCTCGTGGGGGACTGAAGCTTTCTTT. Protein sequence: CANPSWGTEAFF.

In this sample, this clonotype turned up many times. The chain carries TRBV5-1 and TRBJ1-3; D unclear. Germline V CDR1 and CDR2: SGHRS, YFSETQ. V gave up 3 bases and J gave up 0 bases, with 4 bases separating them. The CDR3 is 13 amino acids. CDR3 loop: CASSSYSGNTIYF. CDR3 nucleotide sequence: TGCGCCAGCAGCTCGTACTCTGGAAACACCATATATTTT. Complete variable domain (other parts from reference TRBV5-1 and TRBJ1-3): KAGVTQTPRYLIKTRGQQVTLSCSPISGHRSVSWYQQTPGQGLQFLFEYFSETQRNKGNFPGRFSGRQFSNSRSEMNVSTLELGDSALYLCASSSYSGNTIYFGEGSWLTVV.

This clonotype was recorded at least ten times. The rearrangement joins TRBV28 to TRBJ2-6; D remains unclear. The CDR3 is made up of 14 amino acids. The germline gives CDR1 MDHEN, CDR2 SYDVKM. Trimming took 6 bases from V and 0 from J, leaving 6 bases between them. As DNA, the CDR3 is TGTGCCAGCAGGGGTCGCTCTGGGGCCAACGTCCTGACTTTC. Translated, it gives CASRGRSGANVLTF.

V and J are TRBV9 and TRBJ2-7, with 11 bases identical to TRBD1. V shed 0 bases and J 6 bases; nucleotides not matched to a gene: 2. The CDR3 spans 14 residues. Germline V gives CDR1 SGDLS, CDR2 YYNGEE. This CDR3 reads CASSVAGQGGEQYF. The CDR3 region has the DNA TGTGCCAGCAGCGTAGCGGGACAGGGGGGCGAGCAGTACTTC.

The table lists this clonotype with many counts. The rearrangement links TRBV3-1 to TRBJ1-5; D remains unclear. The CDR3 totals 15 residues. V shed 4 bases and J shed 1 base, with 11 bases lying between them. CDR1 LGHDT and CDR2 YNNKEL come from the germline V gene (reference sequence). The CDR3 is CASSPRRASNQPQHF. As DNA, the CDR3 is TGTGCCAGCAGCCCCCGGAGGGCCAGCAATCAGCCCCAGCATTTT.

The table lists this clonotype with many counts. The chain is built from TRBV5-6 and TRBJ2-2, with D perhaps matching TRBD1 or TRBD2 (5 bases each). CDR1 is SGHDT and CDR2 is YYEEEE in the germline V gene. Trimming shortened V by 4 bases and J by 6 bases, and 10 bases separated the two germline ends. The CDR3 runs to 13 residues. DNA of the CDR3: TGTGCCAGCAGCGGGGCGGGTCCCGGGGAGCTGTTTTTT. It is translated as CASSGAGPGELFF.

The chain couples TRBV5-1 to TRBJ2-1; 14 nucleotides agree with TRBD2. From germline, CDR1 is SGHRS and CDR2 YFSETQ. Losses at the gene ends were 4 bases for V and 3 bases for J; bases not matched to a gene: 0. This CDR3 is built from 15 residues. CDR3 sequence reads: CASSGTSGGYNEQFF. CDR3 nucleotides: TGCGCCAGCAGCGGGACTAGCGGGGGCTACAATGAGCAGTTCTTC.

This clonotype was recorded at least ten times. The chain combines TRBV6-2 or TRBV6-3 with TRBJ2-7; 11 bases are a match to TRBD2. The CDR3 totals 21 residues. The germline V gene has CDR1 MNHEY and CDR2 SVGEGT. The V gene end was trimmed by 6 bases and the J gene end by 1 base; junction bases not matched to a gene: 23. The DNA of the CDR3 is TGTGCCAGCAGCCCCCTTTGGCTAGCGGGAGGCCGACGGATCGTATCCTACGAGCAGTACTTC. This sequence encodes CASSPLWLAGGRRIVSYEQYF.

The chain employs TRBV10-2 and TRBJ2-5; D is perhaps TRBD2 (6 bases). This CDR3 spans 13 amino acids. V was cut by 11 bases and J by 7 bases, with 20 bases left in between. The germline CDR1 and CDR2 sequences are WSHSY and SAAADI. CDR3 coding DNA: TGCGCCGGAGGGAGTAGCGCCCTGGGGACCCAGTACTTC. The encoded protein is CAGGSSALGTQYF.

Of note for this clonotype: Germline is not matched at one junction end, which may reflect a read error. This chain joins TRBV20-1 and TRBJ2-1, with TRBD1 matching over 11 bases. The CDR3 consists of 16 residues. Looked up from germline, CDR1 is DFQATT and CDR2 is SNEGSKA (reference sequence). The CDR3 loop reads CSASSKDRGLDNEQLF. The DNA for the CDR3 is TGCAGTGCTAGCTCTAAGGACAGGGGGCTTGACAATGAGCAGCTCTTC.

At least ten counts were recorded for this clonotype. The chain couples TRBV7-6 to TRBJ1-1, with TRBD1 matching 8 bases. V lost 5 bases, J lost 3 bases, and 11 bases stayed unmatched. There are 16 residues in the CDR3. CDR1 is SGHVS, CDR2 FNYEAQ, per germline. The CDR3 sequence: CASSVDRGGRYTEAFF. DNA of the CDR3: TGTGCCAGCAGCGTCGACAGGGGAGGGCGGTACACTGAAGCTTTCTTT.

With regard to this clonotype: At one of its ends the junction is not consistent with the germline gene, which may arise from a read error. This chain connects TRBV6-2 or TRBV6-3 to TRBJ2-1, with D maybe TRBD1 (6 bases). The CDR3 has 16 residues. CDR1 and CDR2 from the germline V gene are MNHEY and SVGEGT. The CDR3 DNA reads TGTGCCGGCAGTCCGCAACAGTGGGGGCTGTACAATGAGCAGTTCTTC. It yields the protein CAGSPQQWGLYNEQFF.

This clonotype was seen at least ten times. This sequence joins TRBV18 and TRBJ2-1; 7 bases align to TRBD1. The CDR3 covers 13 residues. The ends lost 8 bases at V and 4 bases at J; junction bases unmatched: 5. CDR1 KGHSH and CDR2 LQKENI come from the germline V gene. CDR3 in amino acids: CASSPGQYNEQFF. CDR3 nucleotide sequence: TGTGCCAGCAGCCCGGGACAGTACAATGAGCAGTTCTTC.

The V call is TRBV7-2, the J call TRBJ2-1; unclear D gene. V dropped 4 bases and J dropped 5 bases, with 12 bases sitting between them. The CDR3 length is 14 residues. Looked up from germline, CDR1 is SGHTA and CDR2 is FQGNSA. CDR3 amino acids: CASSYAPLHNEQFF. CDR3 coding DNA: TGTGCCAGCAGCTACGCCCCACTGCACAATGAGCAGTTCTTC. Looking up the rest from reference TRBV7-2 and TRBJ2-1 gives the full variable domain: GAGVSQSPSNKVTEKGKDVELRCDPISGHTALYWYRQSLGQGLEFLIYFQGNSAPDKSGLPSDRFSAERTGGSVSTLTIQRTQQEDSAVYLCASSYAPLHNEQFFGPGTRLTVL.

The chain couples TRBV7-9 to TRBJ1-2; 7 bases align to TRBD1. Trimming removed 2 bases from V and 3 bases from J; junction bases left unmatched: 6. In germline, CDR1 is SEHNR, CDR2 FQNEAQ (reference sequence). This CDR3 spans 15 amino acids. The DNA of the CDR3 is TGTGCCAGCAGCTTAAACAGCCAGGGGGACTATGGCTACACCTTC. Residues: CASSLNSQGDYGYTF.

In its sample, this clonotype was seen many times. The CDR3: CASSSGIGTSIKTQYF. CDR3 in DNA: TGTGCCAGCAGCTCTGGCATCGGGACTAGCATAAAGACCCAGTACTTC. This chain links TRBV7-2 with TRBJ2-5; 9 bases fit TRBD2. CDR1 and CDR2 from the germline V gene are SGHTA and FQGNSA. The CDR3 loop spans 16 amino acids. V shed 4 bases and J 6 bases; nucleotides not matched to a gene: 12.

The V and J genes are TRBV20-1 and TRBJ2-1; TRBD2 aligns across 8 bases. V was clipped by 2 bases and J by 9 bases; unmatched bases: 9. The CDR3 spans 14 residues. In germline, CDR1 is DFQATT, CDR2 SNEGSKA (reference sequence). DNA of the CDR3: TGCAGTGCTAGAATTAGGAGCGGGAGTATTGAGCAGTTCTTC. Its translation is CSARIRSGSIEQFF.

Only a few counts were recorded for this clonotype. This chain joins TRBV12-3 or TRBV12-4 and TRBJ1-6; tentatively, D is TRBD1 (5 bases). The CDR3 has 15 residues. V was clipped by 6 bases and J by 5 bases, with 14 bases between them. CDR3 in amino acids: CASRPRTGDNSPLHF. The CDR3 DNA reads as TGTGCCAGCAGGCCAAGGACGGGGGATAATTCACCCCTCCACTTT.

The J gene is TRBJ2-5, the V gene TRBV19, with 8 bases lining up with TRBD2. Germline-derived CDR1 and CDR2 are LNHDA and SQIVND (reference sequence). V was clipped by 7 bases and J by 4 bases; unmatched bases: 11. CDR3 length: 15 amino acids. CDR3 amino acids: CASKGQAGVGETQYF. DNA for the CDR3: TGTGCCAGTAAAGGTCAAGCGGGGGTTGGAGAGACCCAGTACTTC.

This clonotype was observed a few times. In DNA, the CDR3 is TGTGCCAGCAGTTTACTTCGGCAGAACACTGAAGCTTTCTTT. It is translated as CASSLLRQNTEAFF. The V and J genes are TRBV27 and TRBJ1-1; D gene uncertain. V lost 2 bases and J lost 1, with 8 bases in between. The CDR3 has 14 residues. Germline assignment: CDR1 MNHEY and CDR2 SMNVEV (reference sequence).